What follows is one T cell receptor (beta chain) and its context. Germline values: CDR1 MNHEY, CDR2 SVGAGI. The CDR3 totals 13 residues. The V gene lost 6 bases and the J gene lost 9 bases, with 14 bases spanning the gap. Primed by a sample-barcoded 5' primer and a J-beta primer mix, a second PCR proceeded for about 6 to 12 cycles. Per-sample output comprised a minimum of 2.5 million paired-end reads containing CDR3. From the 5' RACE reads, TCRdb called clonotypes with MiXCR, one entry per CDR3 protein. The sample consists of 1.2 million to 1.5 million distinct CDR3 sequences, 59% of them appearing once. The sample, approximately 10 milliliters of peripheral blood, was drawn from each donor. The sample belongs to a study of blood T cells in healthy people across ages.

V gene TRBV6-5 combines with J gene TRBJ1-4; TRBD1 is a possible D gene (6 bases). The TCR originated in a man between 18 and 29 years old in good health. The sample taken for sequencing was blood. The DNA of the CDR3 is TGTGCCAGCAGCTATGGACAGACGAAAAAACTGTTTTTT. It is translated as CASSYGQTKKLFF.